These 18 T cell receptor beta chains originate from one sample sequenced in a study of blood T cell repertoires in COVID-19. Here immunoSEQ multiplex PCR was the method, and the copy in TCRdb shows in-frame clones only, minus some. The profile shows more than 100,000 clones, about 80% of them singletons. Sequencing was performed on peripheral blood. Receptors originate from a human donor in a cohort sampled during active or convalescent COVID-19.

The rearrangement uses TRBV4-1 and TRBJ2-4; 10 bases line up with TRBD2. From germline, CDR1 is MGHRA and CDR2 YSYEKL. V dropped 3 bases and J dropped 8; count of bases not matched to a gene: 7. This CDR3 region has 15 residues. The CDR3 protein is CASSQQAGGPYIQYF. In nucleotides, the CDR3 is TGCGCCAGCAGCCAGCAAGCGGGGGGGCCGTACATTCAGTACTTC.

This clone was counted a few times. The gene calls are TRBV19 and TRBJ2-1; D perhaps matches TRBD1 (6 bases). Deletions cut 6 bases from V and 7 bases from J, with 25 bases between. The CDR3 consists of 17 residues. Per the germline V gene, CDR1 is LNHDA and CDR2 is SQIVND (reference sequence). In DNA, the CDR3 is TGTGCCAGTAGCAGAGGGGGATCGGGCATTAGCGAAAATGAGCAGTTCTTC. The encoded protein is CASSRGGSGISENEQFF.

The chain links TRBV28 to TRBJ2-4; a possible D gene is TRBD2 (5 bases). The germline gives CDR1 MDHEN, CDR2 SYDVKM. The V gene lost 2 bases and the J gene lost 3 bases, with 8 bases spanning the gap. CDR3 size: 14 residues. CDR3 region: CASSLTSGKNIQYF. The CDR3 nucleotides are TGTGCCAGCAGTTTAACTAGTGGCAAAAACATTCAGTACTTC. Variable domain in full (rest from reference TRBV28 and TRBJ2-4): DVKVTQSSRYLVKRTGEKVFLECVQDMDHENMFWYRQDPGLGLRLIYFSYDVKMKEKGDIPEGYSVSREKKERFSLILESASTNQTSMYLCASSLTSGKNIQYFGAGTRLSVL.

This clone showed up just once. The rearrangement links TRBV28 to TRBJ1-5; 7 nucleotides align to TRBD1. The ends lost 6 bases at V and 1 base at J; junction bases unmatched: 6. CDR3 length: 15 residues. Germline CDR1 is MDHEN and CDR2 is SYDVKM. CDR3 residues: CASRSVQGSNQPQHF. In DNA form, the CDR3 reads TGTGCCAGCAGATCCGTACAGGGGAGCAATCAGCCCCAGCATTTT. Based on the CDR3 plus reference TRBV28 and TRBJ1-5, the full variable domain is DVKVTQSSRYLVKRTGEKVFLECVQDMDHENMFWYRQDPGLGLRLIYFSYDVKMKEKGDIPEGYSVSREKKERFSLILESASTNQTSMYLCASRSVQGSNQPQHFGDGTRLSIL.

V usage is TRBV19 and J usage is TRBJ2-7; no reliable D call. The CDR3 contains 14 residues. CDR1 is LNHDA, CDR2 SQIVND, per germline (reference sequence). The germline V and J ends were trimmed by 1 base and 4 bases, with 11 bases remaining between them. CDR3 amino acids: CASSIGSGPYEQYF. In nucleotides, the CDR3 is TGTGCCAGTAGTATAGGTTCAGGTCCGTACGAGCAGTACTTC.

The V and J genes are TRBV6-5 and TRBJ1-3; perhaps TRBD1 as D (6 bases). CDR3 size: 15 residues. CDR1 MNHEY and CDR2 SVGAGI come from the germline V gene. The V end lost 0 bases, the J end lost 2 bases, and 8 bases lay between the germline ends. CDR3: CASSYSAGAGNTIYF. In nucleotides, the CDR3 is TGTGCCAGCAGTTACTCGGCAGGGGCTGGAAACACCATATATTTT.

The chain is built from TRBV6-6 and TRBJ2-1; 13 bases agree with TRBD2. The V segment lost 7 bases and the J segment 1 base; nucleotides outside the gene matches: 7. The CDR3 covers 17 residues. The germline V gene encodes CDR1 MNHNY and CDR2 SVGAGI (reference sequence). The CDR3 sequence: CASNRLAGGFSYNEQFF. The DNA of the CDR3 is TGTGCCAGCAATCGACTAGCGGGGGGCTTTTCCTACAATGAGCAGTTCTTC.

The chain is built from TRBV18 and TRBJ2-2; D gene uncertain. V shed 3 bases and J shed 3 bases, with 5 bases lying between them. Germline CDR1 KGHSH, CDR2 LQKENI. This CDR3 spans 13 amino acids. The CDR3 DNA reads TGTGCCAGCTCACCCCGAGACACCGGGGAGCTGTTTTTT. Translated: CASSPRDTGELFF.

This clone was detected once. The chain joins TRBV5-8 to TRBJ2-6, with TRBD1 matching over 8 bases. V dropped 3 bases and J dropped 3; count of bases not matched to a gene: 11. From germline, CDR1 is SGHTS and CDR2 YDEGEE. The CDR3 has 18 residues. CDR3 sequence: CASSSGTGSFGGANVLTF. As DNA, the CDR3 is TGTGCCAGCAGCTCCGGGACAGGCTCCTTCGGTGGGGCCAACGTCCTGACTTTC.

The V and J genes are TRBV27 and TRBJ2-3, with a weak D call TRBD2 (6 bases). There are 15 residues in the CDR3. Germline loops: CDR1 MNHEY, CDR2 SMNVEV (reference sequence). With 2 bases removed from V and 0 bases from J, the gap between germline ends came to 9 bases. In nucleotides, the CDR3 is TGTGCCAGCAGTTTAGAAGGGACTAGCACAGATACGCAGTATTTT. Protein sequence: CASSLEGTSTDTQYF.

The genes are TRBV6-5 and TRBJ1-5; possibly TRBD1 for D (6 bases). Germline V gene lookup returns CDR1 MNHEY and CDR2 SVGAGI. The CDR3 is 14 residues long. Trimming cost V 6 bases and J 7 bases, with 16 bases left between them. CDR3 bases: TGTGCCAGCAGATCAAGGGGGGGAGCCCAGCCCCAGCATTTT. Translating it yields CASRSRGGAQPQHF.

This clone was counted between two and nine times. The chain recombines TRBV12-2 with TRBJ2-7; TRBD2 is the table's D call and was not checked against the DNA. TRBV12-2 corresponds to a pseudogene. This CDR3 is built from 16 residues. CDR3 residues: CASRLLPGSGPYEQYF. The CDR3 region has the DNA TGTGCAAGTCGCTTACTCCCGGGGAGCGGGCCCTACGAGCAGTACTTC.

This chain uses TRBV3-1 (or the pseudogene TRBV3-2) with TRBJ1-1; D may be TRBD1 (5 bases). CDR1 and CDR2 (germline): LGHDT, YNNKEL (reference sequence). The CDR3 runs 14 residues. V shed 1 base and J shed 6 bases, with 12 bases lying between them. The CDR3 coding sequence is TGTGCCAGCAGCCAAGGTAGGGGTCTATCTGAAGCTTTCTTT. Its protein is CASSQGRGLSEAFF.

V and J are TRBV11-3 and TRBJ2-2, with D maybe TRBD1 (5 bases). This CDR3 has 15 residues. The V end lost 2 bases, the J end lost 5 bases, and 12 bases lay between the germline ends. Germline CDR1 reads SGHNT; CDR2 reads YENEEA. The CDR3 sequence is CASSLQGPDTGELFF. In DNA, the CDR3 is TGTGCCAGCAGCTTACAGGGTCCGGATACCGGGGAGCTGTTTTTT.

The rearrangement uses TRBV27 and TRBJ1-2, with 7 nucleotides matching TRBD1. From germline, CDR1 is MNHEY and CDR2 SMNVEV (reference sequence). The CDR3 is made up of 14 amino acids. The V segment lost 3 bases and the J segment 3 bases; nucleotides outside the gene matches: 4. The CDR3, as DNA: TGTGCCAGCAGTTTTAAGGGGGCAGACTATGGCTACACCTTC. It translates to CASSFKGADYGYTF.

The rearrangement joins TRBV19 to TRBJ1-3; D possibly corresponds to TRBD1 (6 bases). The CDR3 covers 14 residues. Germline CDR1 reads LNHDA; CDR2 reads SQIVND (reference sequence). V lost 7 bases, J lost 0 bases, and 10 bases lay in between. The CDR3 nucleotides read TGTGCCAGTAAAGGACAGTTCTCTGGAAACACCATATATTTT. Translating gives CASKGQFSGNTIYF. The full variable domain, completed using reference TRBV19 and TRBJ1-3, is DGGITQSPKYLFRKEGQNVTLSCEQNLNHDAMYWYRQDPGQGLRLIYYSQIVNDFQKGDIAEGYSVSREKKESFPLTVTSAQKNPTAFYLCASKGQFSGNTIYFGEGSWLTVV.

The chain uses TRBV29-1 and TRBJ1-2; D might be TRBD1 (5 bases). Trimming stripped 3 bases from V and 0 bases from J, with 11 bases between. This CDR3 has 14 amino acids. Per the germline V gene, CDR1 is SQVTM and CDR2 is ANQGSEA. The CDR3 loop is CSVEGLQSNYGYTF. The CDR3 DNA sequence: TGCAGCGTTGAGGGACTCCAATCTAACTATGGCTACACCTTC.

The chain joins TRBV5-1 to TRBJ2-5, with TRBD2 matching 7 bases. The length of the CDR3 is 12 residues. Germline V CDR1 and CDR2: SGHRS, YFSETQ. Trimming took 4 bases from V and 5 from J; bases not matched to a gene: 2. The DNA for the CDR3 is TGCGCCAGCAGCGGGGGGGAGGAGACCCAGTACTTC. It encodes CASSGGEETQYF. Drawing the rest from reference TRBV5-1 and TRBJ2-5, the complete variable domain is KAGVTQTPRYLIKTRGQQVTLSCSPISGHRSVSWYQQTPGQGLQFLFEYFSETQRNKGNFPGRFSGRQFSNSRSEMNVSTLELGDSALYLCASSGGEETQYFGPGTRLLVL.